This TCR beta chain appears in the sequencing data of a study of blood T cell repertoires in COVID-19. The germline V gene encodes CDR1 SGHAT and CDR2 FQNNGV. Trimming cost V 3 bases and J 2 bases, with 8 bases left between them. The CDR3 covers 14 residues. Clones were read by immunoSEQ multiplex PCR, and TCRdb kept only the in-frame ones, dropping some. The sample lists around 280,000 clones, 70% to 90% occurring once. Sequenced input: PBMCs or T cells enriched from blood (not recorded which). The clonotype was recovered from a middle-aged woman who had recovered from COVID-19. V usage is TRBV11-2 and J usage is TRBJ1-3; weak D call: TRBD1 (5 bases). CDR3 in amino acids: CASSFAGPGNTIYF. DNA of the CDR3: TGTGCCAGCAGCTTCGCGGGACCTGGAAACACCATATATTTT.